Reported below is one T cell receptor beta chain. What it binds is not known. TCRdb itself ran the 5' RACE reads through MiXCR, one entry per CDR3 protein. Here the sample spans fewer than 650,000 distinct CDR3 sequences, roughly 6.6% being singletons. The sample is drawn from a study of identical twins. Study-level results: Sharing of beta out-of-frame sequences by twins showed a weaker excess.

The CDR3 contains 12 residues. Germline V CDR1 and CDR2: SQVTM, ANQGSEA. Trimming shortened V by 7 bases and J by 3 bases, and 13 bases separated the two germline ends. This sample was also put to use in a study of yellow fever vaccine responses in identical twins. As that report states: The T cell response to vaccination in identical twins was reportedly partly convergent and partly personalized.

The material sequenced was PBMCs. This clonotype was obtained from a woman aged 18-29 years in good health. V and J are TRBV29-1 and TRBJ2-7, with D perhaps assigned TRBD1 or TRBD2 (5 bases each). CDR3 loop: CSGGNSDYEQYF. The CDR3, as DNA: TGCAGCGGGGGGAATTCGGACTACGAGCAGTACTTC.